This is a list of T cell receptor beta chains from one sample in a study of blood T cell repertoires in COVID-19. The protocol was immunoSEQ multiplex PCR, while the TCRdb copy is restricted to in-frame clones and leaves out a portion. The sample includes approximately 21,000 clones, nearly 75% of them seen just once. Specimen: peripheral blood. The receptors here all came from a human donor in a cohort sampled during active or convalescent COVID-19. Both conserved end residues are part of each CDR3. The order of the fields is V gene, CDR3 protein.

v_gene: TRBV7-3
CDR3aa: CASTLGDTGELFF

v_gene: TRBV6-6
CDR3aa: CASSYQRLSERNTIYF

v_gene: TRBV27
CDR3aa: CASSLYSGGRNSPLHF

v_gene: TRBV28
CDR3aa: CASSPYRGQGSHEQYF

v_gene: TRBV7-5
CDR3aa: CARSRSYRGLGYGYTF

v_gene: TRBV27
CDR3aa: CASSQGDSIEETQYF

v_gene: TRBV7-9
CDR3aa: CASIKTLKLRGNEQFF

v_gene: TRBV6-4
CDR3aa: CASSDSMAGASPYGYTF

v_gene: TRBV19
CDR3aa: CASSPGRSTGGEKLFF

v_gene: TRBV30
CDR3aa: CAWRSPMWGLAEPQHF

v_gene: TRBV24-1
CDR3aa: CATSDLSAGGLSDTQYF

v_gene: TRBV12-2
CDR3aa: CASRLRGVPGSGNTIYF

v_gene: TRBV11-3
CDR3aa: CASSYGRKLEQFF

v_gene: TRBV7-2
CDR3aa: CASSWTGTGHMNTEAFF

v_gene: TRBV28
CDR3aa: CASSSLDRDGYTF

v_gene: TRBV5-4
CDR3aa: CASSAQGGASEAFF

v_gene: TRBV30
CDR3aa: CAWSKYPGGYTF

v_gene: TRBV10-3
CDR3aa: CAISGAGGGVDNEQFF

v_gene: TRBV7-9
CDR3aa: CASSPPKGRSYEQYF

v_gene: TRBV7-6
CDR3aa: CASSATGTSLAGELFF

v_gene: TRBV18
CDR3aa: CASSSSTDTQYF

v_gene: TRBV7-9
CDR3aa: CASSSRQDGYTF

v_gene: TRBV2
CDR3aa: CASSQPPGATNQPQHF

v_gene: TRBV6-5
CDR3aa: CASSYSWRNTEAFF

v_gene: TRBV5-1
CDR3aa: CASSFGHVLTQYF

v_gene: TRBV2
CDR3aa: CASSGPEGPNQPQHF

v_gene: TRBV7-8
CDR3aa: CASSSLVTTRTGNTIYF

v_gene: TRBV28
CDR3aa: CASSSLNSPYGYTF

v_gene: TRBV19
CDR3aa: CASSMGLLAGSGSETQYF